Listed below are T cell receptor beta chains from one sample, sequenced in a study of T cells in Graves' hyperthyroidism and ophthalmopathy. Via MiXCR, TCRdb re-called the multiplex PCR reads, giving one row per CDR3 protein. In the table there are around 450,000 distinct CDR3 sequences, roughly an eighth of which are singletons. The material sequenced was blood. Receptors originate from a woman between 18 and 29 years old with Graves' hyperthyroidism. CDR3s include the opening cysteine and the closing phenylalanine or tryptophan. A D gene is named only where the DNA matches it firmly. Not all rows give a size; the values are once, few, many and, for expanded clones, a class.

v_gene,d_gene,abundance,j_gene,CDR3nt,CDR3aa
TRBV5-4,TRBD2,.,TRBJ2-1,TGTGCCAGCAGCCCCCCCCTCGGGACTAGCGGGAGGGGAGAGCAGTTCTTC,CASSPPLGTSGRGEQFF
TRBV19,TRBD2,.,TRBJ2-7,TGTGCCAGTAGTGTCGAGCGGGAGGTCTCCTACGAGCAGTACTTC,CASSVEREVSYEQYF
TRBV10-3,.,.,TRBJ1-1,TGTGCCATCAGTGATCGGTTTGGGGGGGCCTCTGAAGCTTTCTTT,CAISDRFGGASEAFF
TRBV20-1,TRBD1,many,TRBJ1-5,TGCAGTGCTCCAAGCCAGGGGGGGGGGCCCCAGCATTTT,CSAPSQGGGPQHF
TRBV7-3,TRBD2,many,TRBJ2-1,TGTGCCAGCAGCTTAAGGGCTAGCGGGAATTGGGATGAGCAGTTCTTC,CASSLRASGNWDEQFF
TRBV28,.,few,TRBJ1-3,TGTGCCAGCAGTTCCTACATAAATCACTCTGGAAACGCCATATATTTT,CASSSYINHSGNAIYF
TRBV5-1,.,few,TRBJ2-5,TGCGCCAGCAGGAACAGCGTGGAAGAGACCCAGTACTTC,CASRNSVEETQYF
TRBV12-3/TRBV12-4,TRBD1,.,TRBJ1-1,TGTGCCAGCAGACCTAGGGACAGGAAGGTGAACACTGAAGCTTTCTTT,CASRPRDRKVNTEAFF
TRBV12-3/TRBV12-4,.,many,TRBJ1-2,TGTGCCAGCAGTTTGGGTCGGGGGAGTGATGGCTACACCTTC,CASSLGRGSDGYTF
TRBV10-3,TRBD1,few,TRBJ1-1,TGTGCCATCAGTGAGTCGGGGACAGAGAACACTGAAGCTTTCTTT,CAISESGTENTEAFF
TRBV15,.,.,TRBJ2-7,TGTGCCACCAGCAGAGATATCGGGGGGCAGGCCTACGAGCAGTACTTC,CATSRDIGGQAYEQYF
TRBV4-1,TRBD2,few,TRBJ2-1,TGCGCCAGCAGCTACGGGACTAGCCAGTACAATGAGCAGTTCTTC,CASSYGTSQYNEQFF
TRBV9,.,.,TRBJ2-5,TGTGCCAGCAGCGTATTTACAGAAGAGACCCAGTACTTC,CASSVFTEETQYF
TRBV7-2,.,.,TRBJ2-3,TGTGCCAGCAGCCGCACCCCGGGACAAAACACAGATACGCAGTATTTT,CASSRTPGQNTDTQYF
TRBV29-1,TRBD2,.,TRBJ2-1,TGCAGCGTTGAGGCCCTAGCGGGAGGTCGTAATGAGCAGTTCTTC,CSVEALAGGRNEQFF
TRBV20-1,.,.,TRBJ2-3,TGCAGTGCCCGTGCGGGGAGCAGCCCCGCAGATACGCAGTATTTT,CSARAGSSPADTQYF
TRBV20-1,TRBD2,few,TRBJ2-7,TGCAGTGCTCAAAAGGGAGGGATCTCCTACGAGCAGTACTTC,CSAQKGGISYEQYF
TRBV30,TRBD1,many,TRBJ1-6,TGTGCCTGGAGTGCGAGGGACAGGGCGTCTTCACCCCTCCACTTT,CAWSARDRASSPLHF
TRBV7-2,.,many,TRBJ1-5,TGTGCCAGCAGCTTAGGGGGCAGGGTAAATCAGCCCCAGCATTTT,CASSLGGRVNQPQHF
TRBV5-6,.,many,TRBJ2-3,TGTGCCAGCAGCTTGTTCGGGTTGCAGGAAACAGATACGCAGTATTTT,CASSLFGLQETDTQYF
TRBV28,TRBD1,many,TRBJ1-1,TGTGCCAGCAGTCCTTCGGGACAGGGTAACACTGAAGCTTTCTTT,CASSPSGQGNTEAFF
TRBV6-1,.,few,TRBJ2-7,TGTGCCAGCAGACGCCCGACAGACTACGAGCAGTACTTC,CASRRPTDYEQYF
TRBV30,TRBD1,few,TRBJ1-5,TGTGCCTGGAGTGAGGACAGGGTCTTAGGCAATCAGCCCCAGCATTTT,CAWSEDRVLGNQPQHF
TRBV28,.,many,TRBJ1-4,TGTGCCAGCAGTTTTTTGGGTAGTCCTCAACTGTTTTTT,CASSFLGSPQLFF
TRBV24-1,.,many,TRBJ1-6,TGTGCCACCAGTGATGGGAGATTCGGTAATTCACCCCTCCACTTT,CATSDGRFGNSPLHF
TRBV7-2,.,many,TRBJ2-7,TGTGCCAGCAGCCCGACTTCCCATTATTACGAGCAGTACTTC,CASSPTSHYYEQYF
TRBV20-1,TRBD2,many,TRBJ2-1,TGCAGTGCTCATAGCGGGAGTGGGGATGAGCAGTTCTTC,CSAHSGSGDEQFF
TRBV28,TRBD1,many,TRBJ1-1,TGTGCCAGCAGTCTAGGACAGGGGGCGTCTGAAGCTTTCTTT,CASSLGQGASEAFF
TRBV11-2,.,many,TRBJ2-1,TGTGCCAGCAGCTTATATCTTAGGACCTACAATGAGCAGTTCTTC,CASSLYLRTYNEQFF
TRBV10-3,.,few,TRBJ1-3,TGTGCCATCAGGCAGACGGACACCTCTGGAAACACCATATATTTT,CAIRQTDTSGNTIYF
TRBV18,.,many,TRBJ1-2,TGTGCCAGCTCACCAAGCAGGGAAAACTATGGCTACACCTTC,CASSPSRENYGYTF
TRBV7-2,.,many,TRBJ2-1,TGTGCCAGCAGCTTAGCAATGACTAGTACATATGAGCAGTTCTTC,CASSLAMTSTYEQFF
TRBV18,.,.,TRBJ2-6,TGTGCCAGCTCACCATGGAGCAAATCAGGTGGGGGGGCCAACGTCCTGACTTTC,CASSPWSKSGGGANVLTF
TRBV5-1,.,many,TRBJ2-1,TGCGCCAGCAGCCCCGCGGGAAACCCTACCCATGAGCAGTTCTTC,CASSPAGNPTHEQFF
TRBV28,TRBD1,.,TRBJ1-2,TGTGCCAGCAGTTATCCGGGACAGGGGGTCGACTATGGCTACACCTTC,CASSYPGQGVDYGYTF
TRBV19,.,.,TRBJ1-1,TGTGCCAGTAGTATACCGGACAGTATCACTGAAGCTTTCTTT,CASSIPDSITEAFF
TRBV3-1,TRBD1,.,TRBJ1-2,TGTGCCAGCAGCCTGGATCCGACAGGGTCTGGCTACACCTTC,CASSLDPTGSGYTF
TRBV12-3/TRBV12-4,.,few,TRBJ2-5,TGTGCCAGCAGATCCTTACCCGGACAGGAGGGACAAGAGACCCAGTACTTC,CASRSLPGQEGQETQYF
TRBV9,.,.,TRBJ2-2,TGTGCCAGCAGCGTAGCTATAGGAGACACCGGGGAGCTGTTTTTT,CASSVAIGDTGELFF
TRBV6-1,.,few,TRBJ2-7,TGTGCCAGCAGTGAAAACTGGGACACCTACGAGCAGTACTTC,CASSENWDTYEQYF
TRBV6-1,TRBD2,many,TRBJ2-2,TGTGCCAGCAGTGAACTAGCGGGAGGGCTGCCCGGGGAGCTGTTTTTT,CASSELAGGLPGELFF
TRBV5-1,.,many,TRBJ1-1,TGCGCCAGCAGGTGGGGGGCGAACACTGAAGCTTTCTTT,CASRWGANTEAFF
TRBV20-1,TRBD2,many,TRBJ2-7,TGCAGTGCTAAACCTAGCGGGAGCCTCAGCTCCTACGAGCAGTACTTC,CSAKPSGSLSSYEQYF
TRBV28,.,many,TRBJ1-6,TGTGCCAGCAGTATCGGACGGAACTATTATAATTCACCCCTCCACTTT,CASSIGRNYYNSPLHF
TRBV20-1,.,few,TRBJ1-4,TGCAGTGCTAGAGACCCGTGGGCAGCGGACAATGAAAAACTGTTTTTT,CSARDPWAADNEKLFF
TRBV3-1,TRBD1,many,TRBJ2-3,TGTGCCAGCAGCACAGGGGGCACAGATACGCAGTATTTT,CASSTGGTDTQYF
TRBV6-1,.,many,TRBJ1-2,TGTGCCAGCAGGGACGGAATCTATGGCTACACCTTC,CASRDGIYGYTF
TRBV5-8,.,few,TRBJ2-2,TGTGCCAGCAGCTTGGGACCGATGGGGGAGCTGTTTTTT,CASSLGPMGELFF
TRBV10-3,.,many,TRBJ1-2,TGTGCCATCAGAGTTGACGGAGCCACCTATGGCTACACCTTC,CAIRVDGATYGYTF
TRBV9,.,.,TRBJ2-7,TGTGCCAGCAGCGTAGGAACCCCGCTAGCAATCCACGAGCAGTACTTC,CASSVGTPLAIHEQYF
TRBV19,.,.,TRBJ1-1,TGTGCCAGTAAACAGGGTGAAAACACTGAAGCTTTCTTT,CASKQGENTEAFF
TRBV20-1,.,many,TRBJ1-1,TGCAGTGCAGAGGAGGGGAGGAACACTGAAGCTTTCTTT,CSAEEGRNTEAFF
TRBV28,.,.,TRBJ1-3,TGTGCCAGCAGCGCCGACATTGGGGCGGGAAACACCATATATTTT,CASSADIGAGNTIYF
TRBV11-2,.,many,TRBJ1-1,TGTGCCAGCAGCTTATTGGACAGAAACACTGAAGCTTTCTTT,CASSLLDRNTEAFF
TRBV28,.,many,TRBJ1-4,TGTGCCAGCAGTATACTGACAGAAAAACTGTTTTTT,CASSILTEKLFF
TRBV11-2,.,many,TRBJ2-1,TGTGCCAGCAGCTTATACAGGGACGCGGGGAGCTCCTACAATGAGCAGTTCTTC,CASSLYRDAGSSYNEQFF
TRBV19,.,.,TRBJ2-2,TGTGCCAGTAGTCACGCTCGGGGCACCGGGGAGCTGTTTTTT,CASSHARGTGELFF
TRBV11-2,TRBD1,many,TRBJ2-5,TGTGCCAGCAGCTTAGAAGGACAGGGGCTTAAGGAGACCCAGTACTTC,CASSLEGQGLKETQYF
TRBV7-3,TRBD2,few,TRBJ2-2,TGTGCCAGCAGCTTAAAACCATCCGGGACTAGCGGGCATTTGAACACCGGGGAGCTGTTTTTT,CASSLKPSGTSGHLNTGELFF
TRBV3-1,TRBD1,.,TRBJ2-1,TGTGCCAGCAGCCAAGATCCCGGACCGGGACAGGGGAAGAATGAGCAGTTCTTC,CASSQDPGPGQGKNEQFF